The rows below give T cell receptor beta chains drawn from one sample of a study of blood T cell repertoires in COVID-19. Generated by immunoSEQ multiplex PCR, the TCRdb table keeps only in-frame clones and is missing some. The table lists about 330,000 clones, 87% of them singletons. The specimen sequenced was PBMCs or T cells enriched from blood (not recorded which). Receptor source: a woman aged 30 to 39 who had recovered from COVID-19. CDR3s include the opening cysteine and the closing phenylalanine or tryptophan. The order of the fields is clone size, J gene, V gene, D gene, CDR3 protein, CDR3 DNA. D genes are given only for firm matches. Rows give clone size only sometimes, using once, few, many, or a class for an expanded clone.

>-|TRBJ2-1|TRBV7-3|TRBD1
CASSLTWGQGVEQFF
TGTGCCAGCAGCTTAACCTGGGGACAGGGGGTTGAGCAGTTCTTC
>-|TRBJ1-5|TRBV4-3|-
CASSQELEGQPQHF
TGCGCCAGCAGCCAAGAATTGGAGGGGCAGCCCCAGCATTTT
>-|TRBJ1-1|TRBV6-4|-
CASRSQVNTEAFF
TGTGCCAGCAGAAGCCAGGTCAACACTGAAGCTTTCTTT
>-|TRBJ2-2|TRBV5-1|TRBD2
CASSLEGRAGVTNTGELFF
TGCGCCAGCAGCTTGGAAGGGAGAGCGGGGGTCACGAACACCGGGGAGCTGTTTTTT
>-|TRBJ1-6|TRBV9|-
CASSVRGSYNSPLHF
TGTGCCAGCAGCGTACGGGGAAGCTATAATTCACCCCTCCACTTT
>-|TRBJ1-1|TRBV7-2|-
CASSSSEYTEAFF
TGTGCCAGCAGCTCCTCCGAGTACACTGAAGCTTTCTTT
>-|TRBJ2-3|TRBV20-1|-
CSASRRGQTDTQYF
TGCAGTGCTAGTAGAAGGGGCCAGACAGATACGCAGTATTTT
>few|TRBJ2-2|TRBV5-1|TRBD2
CASSRSGLAGDQGTGELFF
TGCGCCAGCAGCCGGTCAGGCCTAGCGGGGGATCAGGGGACCGGGGAGCTGTTTTTT
>once|TRBJ1-6|TRBV28|TRBD1
CASRPPGGSPLHF
TGTGCCAGCAGGCCCCCAGGGGGGTCACCCCTCCACTTT
>-|TRBJ1-5|TRBV18|-
CASSPPSPPGNQPQHF
TGTGCCAGCTCACCACCAAGCCCGCCGGGCAATCAGCCCCAGCATTTT
>-|TRBJ1-5|TRBV6-5|TRBD1
CASSRGTGANQPQHF
TGTGCCAGCAGTCGAGGGACAGGGGCGAATCAGCCCCAGCATTTT
>many|TRBJ1-5|TRBV7-6|-
CASSPSGGNQPQHF
TGTGCCAGCAGCCCTAGTGGAGGGAACCAGCCCCAGCATTTT
>-|TRBJ1-3|TRBV28|TRBD1
CASSLWAIGQGTAGNTIYF
TGTGCCAGCAGTTTATGGGCGATTGGACAGGGGACGGCTGGAAACACCATATATTTT
>-|TRBJ2-5|TRBV12-5|TRBD1
CASGSDRDQETQYF
TGTGCTAGTGGTTCCGACAGGGACCAAGAGACCCAGTACTTC
>-|TRBJ2-7|TRBV27|TRBD1
CASSYRGSYEQYF
TGTGCCAGCAGTTACAGGGGGTCCTACGAGCAGTACTTC
>-|TRBJ2-3|TRBV5-1|TRBD2
CASSLASGGTDTQYF
TGCGCCAGCAGCTTGGCTTCCGGGGGGACAGATACGCAGTATTTT
>-|TRBJ1-2|TRBV13|TRBD1
CASSAGTESYGYTF
TGTGCCAGCAGCGCCGGGACAGAGAGCTATGGCTACACCTTC
>-|TRBJ2-3|TRBV30|TRBD1
CASYRDRSTDTQYF
TGTGCCTCCTACCGGGACAGGTCCACAGATACGCAGTATTTT
>-|TRBJ1-6|TRBV5-1|TRBD1
CASSPRDSTSPLHF
TGCGCCAGCAGCCCGCGGGACAGTACTTCACCCCTCCACTTT
>-|TRBJ2-1|TRBV3-1/TRBV3-2|-
CASSQEGGGSYNEQFF
TGTGCCAGCAGCCAAGAGGGAGGGGGCTCCTACAATGAGCAGTTCTTC
>-|TRBJ1-1|TRBV2|-
CASRRQIREVTEAFF
TGTGCCAGCAGGCGACAGATAAGGGAGGTCACTGAAGCTTTCTTT
>once|TRBJ2-7|TRBV5-8|TRBD2
CASSFGTSPSYEQYF
TGTGCCAGCAGCTTTGGGACTAGCCCTTCCTACGAGCAGTACTTC
>-|TRBJ1-4|TRBV7-7|-
CASSEAALSEKLFF
TGTGCTAGCAGCGAGGCAGCGCTGAGTGAAAAACTGTTTTTT
>-|TRBJ1-6|TRBV5-1|TRBD1
CASSLAPTGGTSPLHF
TGCGCCAGCAGCTTGGCCCCGACAGGGGGAACTTCACCCCTCCACTTT
>-|TRBJ1-4|TRBV11-2|TRBD1
CASSTLTGGKLFF
TGTGCCAGCAGCACGTTGACAGGGGGGAAACTGTTTTTT
>few|TRBJ2-1|TRBV28|TRBD1
CASSQRDRGYNEQFF
TGTGCCAGCAGTCAGCGGGACAGGGGCTACAATGAGCAGTTCTTC
>-|TRBJ2-5|TRBV18|TRBD1
CASSPSTGRETQYF
TGTGCCAGCTCACCATCGACAGGGAGAGAGACCCAGTACTTC
>-|TRBJ2-7|TRBV2|-
CASSSFPGNEQYF
TGTGCCAGCAGTAGCTTCCCGGGGAACGAGCAGTACTTC
>-|TRBJ2-2|TRBV6-5|-
CASRWERDTGELFF
TGTGCCAGCAGGTGGGAGAGGGACACCGGGGAGCTGTTTTTT
>-|TRBJ1-2|TRBV5-5|-
CASSFSGEGYTF
TGTGCCAGCAGCTTCAGCGGGGAGGGCTACACCTTC
>-|TRBJ1-3|TRBV28|-
CASRNQGLGNTIYF
TGTGCCAGCAGAAACCAGGGGCTTGGAAACACCATATATTTT
>few|TRBJ2-1|TRBV7-2|TRBD2
CASSRARDYYNEQFF
TGTGCCAGCAGCCGTGCCAGGGACTACTACAATGAGCAGTTCTTC
>-|TRBJ2-2|TRBV11-3|-
CASSLSNTGELFF
TGTGCCAGCAGCTTGAGCAACACCGGGGAGCTGTTTTTT
>-|TRBJ2-3|TRBV3-1/TRBV3-2|TRBD2
CASSSRLAGRPPPDTQYF
TGTGCCAGCAGCTCCCGACTAGCGGGGAGGCCCCCCCCAGATACGCAGTATTTT
>-|TRBJ1-1|TRBV6-6|-
CASRLTLLRNTEAFF
TGTGCCAGCAGGCTGACTCTACTTAGGAACACTGAAGCTTTCTTT
>-|TRBJ2-3|TRBV15|-
CATSTPTPGDTQYF
TGTGCCACCAGCACACCCACCCCGGGGGATACGCAGTATTTT
>-|TRBJ2-3|TRBV7-2|TRBD2
CASSLDLPTSREDTQYF
TGTGCCAGCAGCTTAGATCTCCCGACTAGCAGGGAGGATACGCAGTATTTT
>once|TRBJ1-1|TRBV9|-
CASSVATANTEAFF
TGTGCCAGCAGCGTAGCGACAGCGAACACTGAAGCTTTCTTT
>once|TRBJ1-2|TRBV10-1|TRBD1
CASQGQREGGYTF
TGCGCCAGCCAGGGACAGCGTGAGGGCGGCTACACCTTC
>-|TRBJ1-1|TRBV19|TRBD1
CASSIGTGGSAFF
TGTGCCAGTAGTATAGGGACAGGGGGTTCGGCTTTCTTT
>once|TRBJ2-5|TRBV5-1|TRBD2
CASSIVGTSAETQYF
TGCGCCAGCAGCATCGTTGGGACTAGCGCGGAGACCCAGTACTTC
>-|TRBJ2-3|TRBV7-2|TRBD2
CASSLDLAGGSADTQYF
TGTGCCAGCAGCTTAGATCTAGCGGGGGGTTCGGCAGATACGCAGTATTTT
>-|TRBJ2-7|TRBV9|TRBD1
CASSPGQQGTYEQYF
TGTGCCAGCAGTCCGGGACAGCAAGGAACCTACGAGCAGTACTTC
>-|TRBJ1-5|TRBV4-3|-
CASSQDSGSNQPQHF
TGCGCCAGCAGCCAAGATTCAGGGAGCAATCAGCCCCAGCATTTT
>-|TRBJ1-1|TRBV7-9|-
CASSLAAGANTEAFF
TGTGCCAGCAGCTTAGCGGCAGGGGCTAACACTGAAGCTTTCTTT
>once|TRBJ1-2|TRBV2|TRBD1
CASSEDRGKSYGYTF
TGTGCCAGCAGTGAGGACAGGGGGAAGAGCTATGGCTACACCTTC